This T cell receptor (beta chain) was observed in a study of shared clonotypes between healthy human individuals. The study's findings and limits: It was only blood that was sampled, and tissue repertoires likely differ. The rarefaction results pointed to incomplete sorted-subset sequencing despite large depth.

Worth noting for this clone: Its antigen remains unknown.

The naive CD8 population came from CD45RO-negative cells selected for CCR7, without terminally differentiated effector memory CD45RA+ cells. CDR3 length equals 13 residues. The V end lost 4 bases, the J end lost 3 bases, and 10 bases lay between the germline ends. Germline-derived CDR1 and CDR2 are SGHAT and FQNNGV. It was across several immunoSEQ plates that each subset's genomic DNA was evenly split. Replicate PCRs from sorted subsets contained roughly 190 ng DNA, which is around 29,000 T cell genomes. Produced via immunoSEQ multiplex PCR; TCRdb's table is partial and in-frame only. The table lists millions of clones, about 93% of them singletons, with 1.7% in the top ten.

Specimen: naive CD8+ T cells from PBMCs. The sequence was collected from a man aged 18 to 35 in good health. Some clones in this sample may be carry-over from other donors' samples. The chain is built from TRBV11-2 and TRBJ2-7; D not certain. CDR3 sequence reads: CASSWDTYYEQYF. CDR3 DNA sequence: TGTGCCAGCAGCTGGGATACATACTACGAGCAGTACTTC.